These 6 T cell receptor beta chains were all obtained from the same sample, sequenced in a study of CD8 T cells in Susac syndrome. Reverse transcription of about 0.5 to 1 ug RNA was carried out with random hexamers. MiXCR, applied by TCRdb to the immunoSEQ multiplex PCR reads, yields one record per CDR3 protein. This sample carries 200,000 or so distinct CDR3 sequences, more than 90% of them seen once, and the ten largest clones take more than 0.08%. The sample comprised CD4+ T cells from PBMCs. Receptor source: a human donor with Susac syndrome.

The chain carries TRBV6-6 and TRBJ1-2; 7 nucleotides match TRBD1. In germline, CDR1 is MNHNY, CDR2 SVGAGI (reference sequence). This CDR3 has 14 amino acids. The V and J ends lost 2 bases and 6 bases, in that order; junction bases with no gene match: 6. For the CDR3, the DNA is TGTGCCAGCAGTTACGAGACAGGGAGGAATGGCTACACCTTC. Translation: CASSYETGRNGYTF.

On this clonotype itself: Because the CDR3's place on the DNA is in doubt, the DNA is left out and the CDR3 is given as listed by TCRdb. The genes are TRBV6-2 or TRBV6-3 and TRBJ2-7. Germline lookup yields CDR1 MNHEY and CDR2 SVGEGT. The CDR3 adds up to 14 amino acids, both ends counted. CDR3 sequence: CASSSSDRPYEQYF.

The gene calls are TRBV7-2 and TRBJ2-4; 8 bases are a match to TRBD1. Germline CDR1 reads SGHTA; CDR2 reads FQGNSA. The CDR3 extends over 17 amino acids. The V segment lost 4 bases and the J segment 0 bases; nucleotides outside the gene matches: 8. The CDR3 is CASSSQGALIAKNIQYF. DNA for the CDR3: TGTGCCAGCAGCTCCCAGGGGGCCCTAATAGCCAAAAACATTCAGTACTTC.

CDR3 protein: CASSASTSLETQYF. As DNA, the CDR3 is TGTGCCAGCAGCGCGTCGACTAGCCTGGAGACCCAGTACTTC. The chain recombines TRBV7-2 with TRBJ2-5, with TRBD2 matching over 7 bases. The CDR3 runs 14 residues. Germline CDR1 reads SGHTA; CDR2 reads FQGNSA. Trimming at V came to 5 bases and at J to 5 bases, leaving 8 bases not matched to a gene. Looking up the rest from reference TRBV7-2 and TRBJ2-5 gives the full variable domain: GAGVSQSPSNKVTEKGKDVELRCDPISGHTALYWYRQSLGQGLEFLIYFQGNSAPDKSGLPSDRFSAERTGGSVSTLTIQRTQQEDSAVYLCASSASTSLETQYFGPGTRLLVL.

The sample holds one count of this clonotype. The chain has TRBV29-1 and TRBJ1-1; perhaps TRBD1 as D (5 bases). This CDR3 is built from 16 residues. V lost 3 bases and J 1 base, leaving 18 bases between the germline ends. Germline V gene lookup returns CDR1 SQVTM and CDR2 ANQGSEA. The CDR3 coding sequence is TGCAGCGTTGACCGTGGGACTTTTTTTGGGAACACTGAAGCTTTCTTT. Protein sequence: CSVDRGTFFGNTEAFF.

The chain combines TRBV3-1 with TRBJ1-6; D unresolved. The CDR3 sequence is 13 residues long. Deletions cut 2 bases from V and 8 bases from J, with 7 bases between. Germline V gene lookup returns CDR1 LGHDT and CDR2 YNNKEL (reference sequence). The CDR3 is CASSQNGDSPLHF. The CDR3 DNA reads as TGTGCCAGCAGCCAAAACGGGGATTCACCCCTCCACTTT.